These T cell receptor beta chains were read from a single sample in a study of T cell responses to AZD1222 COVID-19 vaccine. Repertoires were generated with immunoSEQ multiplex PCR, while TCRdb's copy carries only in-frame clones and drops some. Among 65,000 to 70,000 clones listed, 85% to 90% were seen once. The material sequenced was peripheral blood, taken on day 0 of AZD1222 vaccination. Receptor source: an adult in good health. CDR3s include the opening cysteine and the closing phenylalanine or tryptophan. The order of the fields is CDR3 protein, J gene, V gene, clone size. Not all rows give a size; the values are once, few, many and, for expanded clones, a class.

CASSFDYPSSYEQYF TRBJ2-7 TRBV7-2 .
CAWSGTSGSTDTQYF TRBJ2-3 TRBV30 .
CASSSWLLRSNQPQHF TRBJ1-5 TRBV28 .
CASSYPGGVGVDYNEQFF TRBJ2-1 TRBV6-2/TRBV6-3 once
CASSSSGTLLNQPQHF TRBJ1-5 TRBV7-2 once
CASSPLAGGADTQYF TRBJ2-3 TRBV19 once
CASSFGIQGAGETQYF TRBJ2-5 TRBV5-1 .
CASSRDRNNEKLFF TRBJ1-4 TRBV4-1 .
CASRVPGGPGEQFF TRBJ2-1 TRBV6-5 .
CASSLVLGRGNEQFF TRBJ2-1 TRBV19 .
CASSFDPLSGRSDTQYF TRBJ2-3 TRBV5-5 .
CASSTNPGTTEAFF TRBJ1-1 TRBV6-5 .
CATSTSGREVETQYF TRBJ2-5 TRBV15 .
CASRKWRRSWTGELFF TRBJ2-2 TRBV6-4 .
CASSLVGLAGSGQYF TRBJ2-7 TRBV5-1 .
CASSAPDRGGEAFF TRBJ1-1 TRBV9 .
CASTMDRLRYEQYF TRBJ2-7 TRBV6-5 .
CASSHGRVSSGNTIYF TRBJ1-3 TRBV3-1/TRBV3-2 .
CASSLGGLAPQHF TRBJ1-5 TRBV12-3/TRBV12-4 .
CASRLQGSGIEKLFF TRBJ1-4 TRBV2 .
CASSESRVIREKYF TRBJ2-5 TRBV19 .
CASSLRQRSYNEQFF TRBJ2-1 TRBV4-3 .
CASRQTRFLYEQYF TRBJ2-7 TRBV11-1 .
CASSLDFGYTF TRBJ1-2 TRBV5-1 .
CASSGSPNTEAFF TRBJ1-1 TRBV19 .
CASSLPPLLGEQYF TRBJ2-7 TRBV28 .
CASSERAGVSEQFF TRBJ2-1 TRBV2 .
CASSESSGSETQYF TRBJ2-5 TRBV10-1 once
CASSQVVTSPSSSYEQYF TRBJ2-7 TRBV4-1 few
CASSRDLALEGTIYF TRBJ1-3 TRBV4-2 few
CASSRGTGTNTEAFF TRBJ1-1 TRBV5-4 .
CASSSRNIQYF TRBJ2-4 TRBV28 .
CASSLLGGQGHYGYTF TRBJ1-2 TRBV7-6 once
CASSQVRESYRHEQYF TRBJ2-7 TRBV3-1/TRBV3-2 .
CASSLVTGPGYTF TRBJ1-2 TRBV5-6 .
CASSQQSNYGYTF TRBJ1-2 TRBV18 .
CAWSPSDRARGYTF TRBJ1-2 TRBV30 .
CASSPRGQGNTIYF TRBJ1-3 TRBV3-1/TRBV3-2 .
CASSLVGAQETQYF TRBJ2-5 TRBV7-2 .